The rows below give T cell receptor beta chains drawn from one sample of a study of CD8 T cells in ankylosing spondylitis. TCRdb used MiXCR to reprocess the 5' RACE reads, holding one entry per CDR3 protein. Of over 110,000 distinct CDR3 sequences listed, about 8% are singletons. The sample comprised synovial fluid, either unsorted or a sorted T cell fraction (not recorded which). The receptors shown here come from a male donor with ankylosing spondylitis. Both conserved end residues are part of each CDR3. D genes are given only for firm matches. Clone sizes are given selectively: once, few, many, or a class where the clone is expanded.

CDR3 protein: CASSSGPRTEAFF
CDR3 DNA: TGTGCCAGCAGTTCGGGGCCACGCACTGAAGCTTTCTTT
V gene: TRBV27
clone size: .
J gene: TRBJ1-1
D gene: .

CDR3 protein: CASSPQGFDYGYTF
CDR3 DNA: TGTGCCAGCAGCCCACAGGGTTTTGACTATGGCTACACCTTC
V gene: TRBV7-2
clone size: few
J gene: TRBJ1-2
D gene: .

CDR3 protein: CASSRGLLDNEQFF
CDR3 DNA: TGTGCCAGCAGTAGGGGACTGTTAGACAATGAGCAGTTCTTC
V gene: TRBV6-1
clone size: many
J gene: TRBJ2-1
D gene: .

CDR3 protein: CSARHRPNTEAFF
CDR3 DNA: TGCAGTGCTAGGCACAGACCGAACACTGAAGCTTTCTTT
V gene: TRBV20-1
clone size: .
J gene: TRBJ1-1
D gene: .

CDR3 protein: CASSRQSDSPLHF
CDR3 DNA: TGTGCCAGCTCAAGACAATCGGATTCACCCCTCCACTTT
V gene: TRBV27
clone size: many
J gene: TRBJ1-6
D gene: .

CDR3 protein: CASRLGQGYEQYF
CDR3 DNA: TGTGCCAGCAGGCTGGGACAGGGCTACGAGCAGTACTTC
V gene: TRBV3-1
clone size: many
J gene: TRBJ2-7
D gene: TRBD1

CDR3 protein: CAWSRGYLRSPLHF
CDR3 DNA: TGTGCCTGGAGTAGGGGTTACCTGCGATCACCCCTCCACTTT
V gene: TRBV30
clone size: .
J gene: TRBJ1-6
D gene: .

CDR3 protein: CASSLSGGMNTEAFF
CDR3 DNA: TGTGCCAGCAGCTTGTCAGGGGGGATGAACACTGAAGCTTTCTTT
V gene: TRBV7-2
clone size: .
J gene: TRBJ1-1
D gene: TRBD1

CDR3 protein: CSARMGNYEQYF
CDR3 DNA: TGCAGTGCTAGAATGGGAAACTACGAGCAGTACTTC
V gene: TRBV20-1
clone size: many
J gene: TRBJ2-7
D gene: .

CDR3 protein: CASRGQGGQPQHF
CDR3 DNA: TGTGCCAGCCGGGGACAGGGAGGCCAGCCCCAGCATTTT
V gene: TRBV6-2/TRBV6-3
clone size: once
J gene: TRBJ1-5
D gene: TRBD1

CDR3 protein: CASSLDGGSYNEQFF
CDR3 DNA: TGCGCCAGCAGCTTGGACGGTGGCTCCTACAATGAGCAGTTCTTC
V gene: TRBV5-1
clone size: many
J gene: TRBJ2-1
D gene: .

CDR3 protein: CASGDPGQGGYGYTF
CDR3 DNA: TGTGCCAGCGGCGACCCGGGACAGGGCGGCTATGGCTACACCTTC
V gene: TRBV3-1
clone size: few
J gene: TRBJ1-2
D gene: TRBD1

CDR3 protein: CASSPGTGGEAKETQYF
CDR3 DNA: TGTGCCAGCAGCCCTGGGACAGGGGGAGAGGCTAAGGAGACCCAGTACTTC
V gene: TRBV4-2
clone size: .
J gene: TRBJ2-5
D gene: TRBD1

CDR3 protein: CSARRDQEETQYF
CDR3 DNA: TGCAGTGCTCGCCGGGACCAAGAAGAGACCCAGTACTTC
V gene: TRBV20-1
clone size: few
J gene: TRBJ2-5
D gene: .

CDR3 protein: CATSPGTLYQETQYF
CDR3 DNA: TGTGCCACCAGCCCCGGGACTTTGTACCAAGAGACCCAGTACTTC
V gene: TRBV15
clone size: many
J gene: TRBJ2-5
D gene: .

CDR3 protein: CASSLRAAEEQFF
CDR3 DNA: TGTGCCAGCAGCTTGCGGGCAGCGGAAGAGCAGTTCTTC
V gene: TRBV7-2
clone size: few
J gene: TRBJ2-1
D gene: .

CDR3 protein: CSVEDLGDNYGYTF
CDR3 DNA: TGCAGCGTTGAAGATCTCGGGGATAACTATGGCTACACCTTC
V gene: TRBV29-1
clone size: many
J gene: TRBJ1-2
D gene: .

CDR3 protein: CASSEGPGRPYEQYF
CDR3 DNA: TGTGCCAGCAGCGAGGGTCCGGGGCGCCCCTACGAGCAGTACTTC
V gene: TRBV9
clone size: .
J gene: TRBJ2-7
D gene: .

CDR3 protein: CASSLRTGSGETQYF
CDR3 DNA: TGCGCCAGCAGCTTAAGGACAGGGAGCGGGGAGACCCAGTACTTC
V gene: TRBV5-1
clone size: .
J gene: TRBJ2-5
D gene: TRBD1

CDR3 protein: CASFGGPTDTQYF
CDR3 DNA: TGCGCCAGCTTCGGGGGGCCAACAGATACGCAGTATTTT
V gene: TRBV5-1
clone size: .
J gene: TRBJ2-3
D gene: .

CDR3 protein: CASSQDRAENEKLFF
CDR3 DNA: TGCGCCAGCAGCCAAGATAGGGCGGAGAATGAAAAACTGTTTTTT
V gene: TRBV4-3
clone size: few
J gene: TRBJ1-4
D gene: .

CDR3 protein: CASSIVGSYGYTF
CDR3 DNA: TGTGCCAGTAGTATAGTCGGCAGCTATGGCTACACCTTC
V gene: TRBV19
clone size: many
J gene: TRBJ1-2
D gene: .

CDR3 protein: CASSQGTSGRYEQYF
CDR3 DNA: TGCGCCAGCAGCCAGGGGACTAGCGGTCGGTACGAGCAGTACTTC
V gene: TRBV4-1
clone size: few
J gene: TRBJ2-7
D gene: TRBD2

CDR3 protein: CASSQEGTRNPSTDTQYF
CDR3 DNA: TGTGCCAGCAGCCAAGAGGGGACTAGGAATCCTAGCACAGATACGCAGTATTTT
V gene: TRBV4-2
clone size: .
J gene: TRBJ2-3
D gene: TRBD2

CDR3 protein: CASRLQGPKTFF
CDR3 DNA: TGTGCCAGCAGACTGCAGGGACCAAAGACTTTCTTT
V gene: TRBV7-2
clone size: .
J gene: TRBJ1-1
D gene: .

CDR3 protein: CATSQPGTDTQYF
CDR3 DNA: TGTGCCACCAGCCAGCCCGGCACAGATACGCAGTATTTT
V gene: TRBV24-1
clone size: .
J gene: TRBJ2-3
D gene: .

CDR3 protein: CASSTGGSPQYF
CDR3 DNA: TGTGCCAGCAGTACCGGGGGGTCCCCGCAGTACTTC
V gene: TRBV6-2/TRBV6-3
clone size: many
J gene: TRBJ2-7
D gene: TRBD2

CDR3 protein: CASIPEGLETQYF
CDR3 DNA: TGCGCCAGCATCCCCGAAGGTTTAGAGACCCAGTACTTC
V gene: TRBV5-1
clone size: .
J gene: TRBJ2-5
D gene: .

CDR3 protein: CASSYSGPGTPLHF
CDR3 DNA: TGTGCCAGCAGTTACTCTGGCCCAGGGACACCCCTCCACTTT
V gene: TRBV6-6
clone size: many
J gene: TRBJ1-6
D gene: .

CDR3 protein: CASSQGSGGFDNEQFF
CDR3 DNA: TGTGCCAGCAGCCAAGGAAGCGGGGGGTTCGACAATGAGCAGTTCTTC
V gene: TRBV4-2
clone size: .
J gene: TRBJ2-1
D gene: TRBD2

CDR3 protein: CASSQDLVQGSGSGANVLTF
CDR3 DNA: TGTGCCAGCAGCCAAGATTTAGTACAGGGGTCGGGCTCTGGGGCCAACGTCCTGACTTTC
V gene: TRBV3-1
clone size: few
J gene: TRBJ2-6
D gene: TRBD1

CDR3 protein: CSARTGGGETQYF
CDR3 DNA: TGCAGTGCTCGAACAGGGGGGGGAGAGACCCAGTACTTC
V gene: TRBV20-1
clone size: many
J gene: TRBJ2-5
D gene: .

CDR3 protein: CASSLGTLREQYF
CDR3 DNA: TGTGCCAGCAGTTTGGGGACCCTCAGGGAGCAGTACTTC
V gene: TRBV28
clone size: few
J gene: TRBJ2-7
D gene: .

CDR3 protein: CSAWGGSSGHYTQYF
CDR3 DNA: TGCAGTGCTTGGGGGGGATCTAGCGGCCATTATACGCAGTATTTT
V gene: TRBV20-1
clone size: .
J gene: TRBJ2-3
D gene: TRBD2

CDR3 protein: CASSSLSSYNEQFF
CDR3 DNA: TGCGCCAGCAGCTCTCTTAGCTCCTACAATGAGCAGTTCTTC
V gene: TRBV5-1
clone size: few
J gene: TRBJ2-1
D gene: .

CDR3 protein: CASSHGGNEKLFF
CDR3 DNA: TGTGCCAGCAGCCACGGGGGGAATGAAAAACTGTTTTTT
V gene: TRBV3-1
clone size: many
J gene: TRBJ1-4
D gene: .

CDR3 protein: CASSLVPGVNTEAFF
CDR3 DNA: TGCGCCAGCAGCTTGGTACCGGGGGTGAACACTGAAGCTTTCTTT
V gene: TRBV5-1
clone size: few
J gene: TRBJ1-1
D gene: .

CDR3 protein: CASSPVGTNLYEQYF
CDR3 DNA: TGTGCCAGCAGCCCCGTCGGGACTAACCTCTACGAGCAGTACTTC
V gene: TRBV9
clone size: few
J gene: TRBJ2-7
D gene: TRBD2

CDR3 protein: CASSKRTGNYEQYF
CDR3 DNA: TGCGCCAGCAGCAAGCGGACTGGTAACTACGAGCAGTACTTC
V gene: TRBV4-1
clone size: many
J gene: TRBJ2-7
D gene: .

CDR3 protein: CASTVSGANTGELFF
CDR3 DNA: TGCGCCAGCACCGTGAGCGGGGCTAACACCGGGGAGCTGTTTTTT
V gene: TRBV5-1
clone size: many
J gene: TRBJ2-2
D gene: TRBD2

CDR3 protein: CASRDVRGTEAFF
CDR3 DNA: TGTGCCAGCAGGGACGTCCGGGGGACTGAAGCTTTCTTT
V gene: TRBV6-1
clone size: many
J gene: TRBJ1-1
D gene: .